The entry that follows covers one T cell receptor (beta chain) sequence. Its antigen remains unidentified. These data come from a study of cytomegalovirus exposure and HLA in healthy donors. The primer mix had 60 Vbeta and 13 Jbeta primers. The repertoire was sequenced with immunoSEQ multiplex PCR; TCRdb's copy has only in-frame clones and lacks some. Seen here are around 190,000 clones, roughly 80% observed once, and the top ten hold roughly 2.3%. The study's findings and limits: Relative to equally common others, HLA-associated TCR beta chains showed greater clonal expansion in a later analysis.

The V segment lost 2 bases and the J segment 4 bases; nucleotides outside the gene matches: 7. Germline V gene data show CDR1 as LNHDA and CDR2 as SQIVND (reference sequence). This CDR3 region has 16 residues. V gene TRBV19 combines with J gene TRBJ2-1; TRBD2 matches at 8 bases. The material sequenced was PBMCs. The receptor comes from a man between 60 and 75 years old in good health and CMV-seronegative. In DNA, the CDR3 is TGTGCCAGTAGTATAATCAGCGGGGGAGGATACAATGAGCAGTTCTTC. Translating it yields CASSIISGGGYNEQFF.